This T cell receptor beta chain was found in a study of cytomegalovirus exposure and HLA in healthy donors. The germline V gene encodes CDR1 SGHKS and CDR2 YYEKEE (reference sequence). The CDR3 extends over 17 amino acids. V gave up 3 bases and J gave up 0 bases; unmatched junction bases: 6. In the PCR, 60 Vbeta and 13 Jbeta primers were used. Sequenced by immunoSEQ multiplex PCR; TCRdb stores in-frame clones only, minus some. The table lists approximately 120,000 clones, approximately 87% of them singletons. The chain employs TRBV5-5 and TRBJ1-6, with 7 positions matching TRBD1. The sequencing sample was made of PBMCs. This receptor was taken from a man aged 18 to 30 in good health and CMV-seropositive. The CDR3 DNA follows: TGTGCCAGCAGCTCCGGACAGGAGAGCTCCTATAATTCACCCCTCCACTTT. Translation gives CASSSGQESSYNSPLHF.